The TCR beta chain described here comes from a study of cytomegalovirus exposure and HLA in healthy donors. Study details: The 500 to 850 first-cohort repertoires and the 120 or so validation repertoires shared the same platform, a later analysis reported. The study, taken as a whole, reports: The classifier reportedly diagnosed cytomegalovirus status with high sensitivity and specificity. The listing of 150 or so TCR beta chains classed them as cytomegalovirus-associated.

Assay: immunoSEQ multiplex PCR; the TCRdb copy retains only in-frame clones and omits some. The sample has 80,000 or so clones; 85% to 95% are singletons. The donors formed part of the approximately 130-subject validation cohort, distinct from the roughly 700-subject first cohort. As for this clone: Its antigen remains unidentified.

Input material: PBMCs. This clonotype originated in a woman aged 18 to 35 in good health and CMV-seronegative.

CDR3 bases: TGCGCCAGCAGCTTGGAGCCCTTAATCTCCTACAATGAGCAGTTCTTC. Its translation: CASSLEPLISYNEQFF. The J gene is TRBJ2-1, the V gene TRBV5-1; D ambiguous. Germline V gene sequence: CDR1 SGHRS, CDR2 YFSETQ. V dropped 0 bases and J dropped 0 bases, with 10 bases sitting between them. CDR3 size: 16 residues.